This T cell receptor beta chain was captured in a study of shared clonotypes between healthy human individuals. Across the study: A couple of women and a few men aged 18 to 49 made up the donors. CD4 naive cells filled three plates per donor, CD4 memory three, CD8 naive two and CD8 memory one.

An assay was performed, and its level was deep. The data were produced by immunoSEQ multiplex PCR, yet TCRdb's version contains in-frame clones alone and is incomplete. The repertoire holds about 700,000 clones, with approximately 90% as singletons. Naive CD8 cells lacked CD45RO, underwent positive selection for CCR7 and left out terminally differentiated effector memory CD45RA+ cells. Healthy and HIV-negative, the adult donors had no recent acute infections or vaccinations. The ends were cut back, 6 bases at V and 3 bases at J, with 15 bases in the middle. The CDR3 has 14 residues. Germline V gene sequence: CDR1 MNHEY, CDR2 SMNVEV (reference sequence).

This TCR was recovered from a man between 25 and 39 years old in good health. Material: naive CD8+ T cells sorted from blood. The V call is TRBV27, the J call TRBJ2-7; D is unresolved. The CDR3 nucleotides are TGTGCCAGCAGGGCCCAGCAGTTCGGCTACGAGCAGTACTTC. Amino acids: CASRAQQFGYEQYF.